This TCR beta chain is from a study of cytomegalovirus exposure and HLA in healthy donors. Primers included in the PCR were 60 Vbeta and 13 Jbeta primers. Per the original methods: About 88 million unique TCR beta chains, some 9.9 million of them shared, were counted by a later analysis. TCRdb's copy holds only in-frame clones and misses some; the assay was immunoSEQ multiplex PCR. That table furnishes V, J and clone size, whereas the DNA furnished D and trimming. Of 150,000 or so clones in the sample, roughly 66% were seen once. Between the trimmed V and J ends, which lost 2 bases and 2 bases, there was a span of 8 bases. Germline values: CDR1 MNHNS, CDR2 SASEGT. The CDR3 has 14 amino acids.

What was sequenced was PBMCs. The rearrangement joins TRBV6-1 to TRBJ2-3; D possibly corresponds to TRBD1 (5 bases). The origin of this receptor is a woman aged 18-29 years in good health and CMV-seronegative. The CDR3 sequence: CASSEQGNTDTQYF. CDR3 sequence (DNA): TGTGCCAGCAGTGAACAGGGAAACACAGATACGCAGTATTTT.